The 16 T cell receptor beta chains given below trace back to one sample, sequenced in a study of blood T cell repertoires in COVID-19. Sequencing used immunoSEQ multiplex PCR; TCRdb keeps in-frame clones, though not all of them. The sample comprises 43,000 or so clones, around 90% of which are singletons, and around 10% rests with the top ten. The sequencing sample was made of peripheral blood. Source of these receptors: a woman aged 80 or over with active COVID-19.

The V and J genes are TRBV5-1 and TRBJ1-2; 10 bases agree with TRBD1. CDR1 SGHRS and CDR2 YFSETQ come from the germline V gene. V shed 5 bases, J shed 4 bases, and the junction held 5 bases outside the gene matches. The CDR3 extends over 14 amino acids. CDR3 nucleotides: TGCGCCAGCAGAAGGGGACAGGGGACCTATGGCTACACCTTC. It codes for CASRRGQGTYGYTF.

This chain links TRBV5-6 with TRBJ1-1; TRBD1 agrees at 7 bases. CDR3 length equals 15 residues. The germline CDR1 and CDR2 sequences are SGHDT and YYEEEE. Trimming cost V 3 bases and J 1 base; bases outside gene matches: 6. CDR3 sequence (DNA): TGTGCCAGCAGCTCGCTGGGACAGCCGAACACTGAAGCTTTCTTT. Residues: CASSSLGQPNTEAFF.

The CDR3, as DNA: TGCAGCGTTGTGAGGGGAGCCGGGACAGGCCCCCGGGATGGCTACACCTTC. It is translated as CSVVRGAGTGPRDGYTF. V and J are TRBV29-1 and TRBJ1-2; TRBD1 matches at 8 bases. Trimming cost V 4 bases and J 6 bases; bases outside gene matches: 19. Per the germline V gene, CDR1 is SQVTM and CDR2 is ANQGSEA. This CDR3 is built from 17 residues.

The CDR3 bases are TGTGCCAGCAGCGCATGGGGACAGGTCGAGATAGAGACCCAGTACTTC. Its translation is CASSAWGQVEIETQYF. The V gene is TRBV7-9, the J gene TRBJ2-5; 8 nucleotides align to TRBD1. The V gene's germline CDR1 is SEHNR and CDR2 FQNEAQ (reference sequence). J gave up 4 bases and V 5 bases, and 12 bases lay outside the gene matches. The CDR3 loop spans 16 amino acids.

The gene calls are TRBV28 and TRBJ1-5; 9 positions match TRBD1. Germline CDR1 is MDHEN and CDR2 is SYDVKM. CDR3 length: 16 amino acids. The J segment lost 3 bases and the V segment lost 3 bases, leaving 6 bases of the junction unmatched. CDR3 bases: TGTGCCAGCAGTTTTAGGACAGGGGCTCTCAATCAGCCCCAGCATTTT. Encoded protein: CASSFRTGALNQPQHF.

Written as DNA, the CDR3 is TGTGCCAGCAGCCGTACTAGCGCGGCAGATACGCAGTATTTT. Its protein is CASSRTSAADTQYF. The V gene is TRBV7-8, the J gene TRBJ2-3, with 7 bases aligning to TRBD2. Germline loops: CDR1 SGHVS, CDR2 FQNEAQ. The CDR3 runs 14 residues. V dropped 5 bases and J dropped 4; count of bases not matched to a gene: 6.

The CDR3: CASSAQKQGLSYGYTF. CDR3 nucleotides: TGTGCCAGCAGCGCGCAGAAACAGGGATTGAGCTATGGCTACACCTTC. The chain couples TRBV7-2 to TRBJ1-2, with TRBD1 as a possible D gene (6 bases). V was trimmed by 5 bases and J by 4 bases, leaving 20 bases between them. In germline, CDR1 is SGHTA, CDR2 FQGNSA. The CDR3 covers 16 residues.

The chain has TRBV5-1 and TRBJ2-7, with 10 bases identical to TRBD2. CDR1 is SGHRS, CDR2 YFSETQ, per germline. The length of the CDR3 is 14 residues. The trim removed 3 bases at V and 2 bases at J, leaving 2 bases unmatched. The CDR3 spells CASSSSGGPYEQYF. Here the CDR3 DNA reads TGCGCCAGCAGCTCTAGCGGGGGCCCCTACGAGCAGTACTTC.

For this clone: The sample carries other DNA sequences with the same CDR3. The J gene is TRBJ2-3, the V gene TRBV6-5, with D perhaps matching TRBD2 (6 bases). The germline V gene has CDR1 MNHEY and CDR2 SVGAGI. Between the trimmed V and J ends, which lost 2 bases and 3 bases, there was a span of 9 bases. The CDR3 length is 14 residues. For the CDR3, the DNA is TGTGCCAGCAGTTACGGTCGGGGGACAGATACGCAGTATTTT. It is translated as CASSYGRGTDTQYF.

This chain connects TRBV5-1 to TRBJ2-1, with a possible D match to TRBD1 (5 bases). The CDR3 contains 15 residues. Germline CDR1 SGHRS, CDR2 YFSETQ. V gave up 4 bases and J gave up 0 bases, with 11 bases separating them. CDR3 in amino acids: CASSRDRSSYNEQFF. DNA for the CDR3: TGCGCCAGCAGCCGAGACAGATCCTCCTACAATGAGCAGTTCTTC.

The V call is TRBV4-1, the J call TRBJ2-5; 9 nucleotides line up with TRBD2. CDR1 and CDR2 (germline): MGHRA, YSYEKL. The length of the CDR3 is 16 residues. Trimming took 4 bases from V and 3 from J; bases not matched to a gene: 9. In nucleotides, the CDR3 is TGCGCCAGCAGCCGAGGGGCGGGGGGGGCCGAAGAGACCCAGTACTTC. Protein product: CASSRGAGGAEETQYF.

The genes are TRBV3-1 (or the pseudogene TRBV3-2) and TRBJ1-1, with no clear D. Trimming removed 4 bases at V and 5 bases at J, with 17 bases between. The CDR3 has 15 residues. Germline V lookup: CDR1 LGHDT, CDR2 YNNKEL (reference sequence). CDR3 DNA: TGTGCCAGCAGCCCCCTCGTAGATCCACAGACTGAAGCTTTCTTT. Translated, it gives CASSPLVDPQTEAFF.

The chain links TRBV2 to TRBJ2-5, with D perhaps matching TRBD2 (6 bases). The CDR3 has 14 amino acids. Germline CDR1 SNHLY, CDR2 FYNNEI. With 5 bases removed from V and 5 bases from J, the gap between germline ends came to 15 bases. The CDR3 nucleotides read TGTGCCAGCAGTAGCAGCCTGGCGGGGGAGACCCAGTACTTC. It is translated as CASSSSLAGETQYF.

This CDR3 is CASSRDGDTQYF. CDR3 bases: TGTGCCAGCAGCCGCGACGGGGATACGCAGTATTTT. The chain uses TRBV11-2 and TRBJ2-3; D gene uncertain. The CDR3 is 12 amino acids. Deletions cut 5 bases from V and 6 bases from J, with 9 bases between. Germline lookup yields CDR1 SGHAT and CDR2 FQNNGV.

This chain uses TRBV7-2 with TRBJ2-7; D not resolved. Trimming pared 1 base from V and 1 base from J, leaving 8 bases between. Germline-derived CDR1 and CDR2 are SGHTA and FQGNSA. This CDR3 contains 14 residues. The CDR3 nucleotides read TGTGCCAGCAGCTTAGGGGCCAGTTCCTACGAGCAGTACTTC. Residues: CASSLGASSYEQYF.

This sequence joins TRBV5-4 and TRBJ1-2; the match to TRBD1 covers 9 bases. The CDR3 spans 15 residues. The junction had 9 bases not matched to a gene; V was cut back by 5 bases and J by 4 bases. CDR1 is SGHNT, CDR2 YYREEE, per germline (reference sequence). The CDR3, as DNA: TGTGCCAGCAGGGAGGGACAGGGAGCCCTCTATGGCTACACCTTC. Amino acid sequence: CASREGQGALYGYTF.